This passage covers 29 T cell receptor beta chains from one sample sequenced in a study of cytomegalovirus exposure and HLA in healthy donors. Both 60 Vbeta primers and 13 Jbeta primers went into the PCR. Assay: immunoSEQ multiplex PCR; the TCRdb copy retains only in-frame clones and omits some. This sample yields roughly 180,000 clones, of which roughly 84% are seen a single time; about 1% belongs to the top ten. Sample: PBMCs. Receptors originate from a young man in good health and CMV-seronegative.

The chain combines TRBV30 with TRBJ1-2; TRBD1 matches at 10 bases. V gave up 3 bases and J gave up 6 bases; unmatched junction bases: 4. The CDR3 is 13 amino acids. From germline, CDR1 is GTSNPN and CDR2 SVGIG (reference sequence). DNA of the CDR3: TGTGCCTGGAGGGGACAGGGGATACATGGCTACACCTTC. It yields the protein CAWRGQGIHGYTF.

This chain uses TRBV12-5 with TRBJ2-1; 8 bases agree with TRBD1. V lost 3 bases and J lost 2; bases outside the gene matches: 0. The CDR3 has 14 amino acids. CDR1 LGHNT and CDR2 FRNRAP come from the germline V gene. CDR3 residues: CASGFRGPYNEQFF. The CDR3 DNA is TGTGCTAGTGGTTTCAGGGGGCCCTACAATGAGCAGTTCTTC.

This chain joins TRBV2 and TRBJ2-5; 10 positions agree with TRBD1. Germline CDR1 SNHLY, CDR2 FYNNEI. The ends lost 4 bases at V and 4 bases at J; junction bases unmatched: 6. This CDR3 has 15 amino acids. The CDR3 loop is CASSGRDRGSETQYF. CDR3 coding DNA: TGTGCCAGCAGTGGCAGGGACAGGGGCTCAGAGACCCAGTACTTC.

This clone was seen once. The chain has TRBV7-2 and TRBJ1-6; 8 positions match TRBD1. The trim removed 4 bases at V and 5 bases at J, leaving 4 bases unmatched. CDR3 length: 15 residues. Germline V gene sequence: CDR1 SGHTA, CDR2 FQGNSA. Here the CDR3 DNA reads TGTGCCAGCAGCTCGCAGGGGGCCGATAATTCACCCCTCCACTTT. Residues: CASSSQGADNSPLHF.

The chain links TRBV7-2 to TRBJ2-7; D call uncertain. Trimming removed 3 bases at V and 3 bases at J, with 12 bases between. CDR1 is SGHTA and CDR2 is FQGNSA in the germline V gene. The CDR3 loop spans 14 amino acids. The CDR3 region has the DNA TGTGCCAGCAGCTTGGTAGAATCGGGCTACGAGCAGTACTTC. Encoded protein: CASSLVESGYEQYF.

The chain combines TRBV14 with TRBJ2-7; D not resolved. V gave up 8 bases and J gave up 2 bases, with 16 bases separating them. This CDR3 is built from 14 residues. Germline V CDR1 and CDR2: SGHDN, FVKESK. The CDR3: CASSISRQAYEQYF. The DNA of the CDR3 is TGTGCCAGCTCCATCTCGCGCCAGGCCTACGAGCAGTACTTC. Variable domain in full (rest from reference TRBV14 and TRBJ2-7): EAGVTQFPSHSVIEKGQTVTLRCDPISGHDNLYWYRRVMGKEIKFLLHFVKESKQDESGMPNNRFLAERTGGTYSTLKVQPAELEDSGVYFCASSISRQAYEQYFGPGTRLTVT.

This clone appeared a few times. The CDR3: CASSTLLRLAGGNSYEQYF. The CDR3 DNA follows: TGTGCCAGCAGTACCCTCCTCCGGCTAGCGGGAGGTAACTCCTACGAGCAGTACTTC. The rearrangement uses TRBV28 and TRBJ2-7; 11 bases agree with TRBD2. After removal of 5 bases from V and 0 bases from J, the junction contained 15 bases not matched to a gene. Germline lookup yields CDR1 MDHEN and CDR2 SYDVKM. This CDR3 region has 19 residues.

The J gene is TRBJ2-7, the V gene TRBV25-1; 9 bases align to TRBD1. Germline CDR1 MGHDK, CDR2 SYGVNS. This CDR3 is built from 12 residues. Trimming removed 9 bases from V and 7 bases from J; junction bases left unmatched: 7. The CDR3 region is CASQRDREEQYF. DNA for the CDR3: TGTGCCAGTCAACGGGACAGGGAAGAGCAGTACTTC.

The rearrangement joins TRBV9 to TRBJ1-1, with D perhaps TRBD1 (5 bases). Germline V gene sequence: CDR1 SGDLS, CDR2 YYNGEE. This CDR3 is built from 11 residues. V lost 7 bases and J 7 bases, leaving 11 bases between the germline ends. CDR3 nucleotides: TGTGCCAGCGATTTGGGGGGTGAAGCTTTCTTT. The encoded protein is CASDLGGEAFF.

The chain combines TRBV11-3 with TRBJ1-3, with TRBD1 as a possible D gene (6 bases). Germline V gene data show CDR1 as SGHNT and CDR2 as YENEEA. This CDR3 is built from 18 residues. V was shortened by 0 bases and J by 0 bases, with 15 bases between the two germline ends. The CDR3 nucleotides are TGTGCCAGCAGCTTAGACGCCTCGGGACACCTCTCTGGAAACACCATATATTTT. Encoded protein: CASSLDASGHLSGNTIYF.

The table lists this clone with a few counts. One junction end disagrees with the germline gene, perhaps due to a read error. The gene calls are TRBV7-2 and TRBJ2-7; D may be TRBD1 (7 bases). This CDR3 is 13 amino acids long. CDR1 is SGHTA and CDR2 is FQGNSA in the germline V gene. The CDR3 is CASSLGLRDRGVF. CDR3 DNA sequence: TGTGCCAGCAGCTTAGGGTTGCGGGACAGAGGTGTTTTC.

V usage is TRBV18 and J usage is TRBJ2-5; 9 nucleotides align to TRBD1. CDR3 length equals 15 residues. J lost 5 bases, V lost 3 bases, and 7 bases had no gene match. Germline V gene data show CDR1 as KGHSH and CDR2 as LQKENI. CDR3 DNA sequence: TGTGCCAGCTCACCCGGGACAGGGCATAGGGAGACCCAGTACTTC. Translated: CASSPGTGHRETQYF.

This clone was seen only a few times. The chain joins TRBV4-2 to TRBJ2-1; the match to TRBD2 covers 10 bases. The CDR3 is 16 residues long. V shed 0 bases and J 2 bases; nucleotides not matched to a gene: 1. In germline, CDR1 is LGHNA, CDR2 YNFKEQ. The CDR3 nucleotides read TGTGCCAGCAGCCAAGATGGGACTAGCGCCTACAATGAGCAGTTCTTC. Translated, it gives CASSQDGTSAYNEQFF.

The chain joins TRBV18 to TRBJ2-2, with D unclear. The CDR3 totals 16 residues. CDR1 is KGHSH and CDR2 is LQKENI in the germline V gene. The V end lost 5 bases, the J end lost 0 bases, and 13 bases lay between the germline ends. CDR3 protein: CASSSTTPSNTGELFF. CDR3 nucleotides: TGTGCCAGCTCATCCACGACTCCCTCGAACACCGGGGAGCTGTTTTTT. Based on the CDR3 plus reference TRBV18 and TRBJ2-2, the full variable domain is NAGVMQNPRHLVRRRGQEARLRCSPMKGHSHVYWYRQLPEEGLKFMVYLQKENIIDESGMPKERFSAEFPKEGPSILRIQQVVRGDSAAYFCASSSTTPSNTGELFFGEGSRLTVL.

This sequence joins TRBV5-6 and TRBJ2-7, with 8 bases that match TRBD2. Germline lookup yields CDR1 SGHDT and CDR2 YYEEEE. V lost 3 bases and J lost 4; bases outside the gene matches: 9. There are 15 residues in the CDR3. The CDR3, as DNA: TGTGCCAGCAGCTCCCGGGACGGGGGGGATTACGAGCAGTACTTC. Translating it yields CASSSRDGGDYEQYF.

CDR3: CASSPAGQGGSYNEQFF. The CDR3 DNA sequence: TGTGCCAGCTCACCAGCGGGACAGGGCGGATCCTACAATGAGCAGTTCTTC. The rearrangement uses TRBV18 and TRBJ2-1; TRBD1 aligns across 9 bases. V shed 2 bases, J shed 1 base, and the junction held 6 bases outside the gene matches. Germline CDR1 KGHSH, CDR2 LQKENI. The CDR3 runs to 17 residues.

V usage is TRBV6-6 and J usage is TRBJ1-5; TRBD1 is a possible D gene (5 bases). The V and J ends lost 2 bases and 6 bases respectively, with 11 bases between them. Germline V lookup: CDR1 MNHNY, CDR2 SVGAGI (reference sequence). This CDR3 is built from 14 residues. In DNA form, the CDR3 reads TGTGCCAGCAGTTACCATCCAGGGTCTCAGCCCCAGCATTTT. Encoded protein: CASSYHPGSQPQHF.

This clone was found once. The rearrangement links TRBV7-7 to TRBJ1-4; the match to TRBD1 covers 8 bases. The V gene end was trimmed by 4 bases and the J gene end by 5 bases; junction bases not matched to a gene: 6. The CDR3 contains 15 residues. Germline CDR1 is SSHAT and CDR2 is FNYEAQ (reference sequence). The CDR3 region is CASSSGTGPNEKLFF. Written as DNA, the CDR3 is TGTGCCAGCAGCTCTGGGACAGGCCCAAATGAAAAACTGTTTTTT.

The chain carries TRBV4-2 and TRBJ2-7, with 8 bases lining up with TRBD2. CDR1 and CDR2 (germline): LGHNA, YNFKEQ. This CDR3 region has 14 residues. The ends lost 1 base at V and 7 bases at J; junction bases unmatched: 6. The DNA for the CDR3 is TGTGCCAGCAGCCAAGGAGGCGGGAGGAGTGAGCAGTACTTC. Encoded protein: CASSQGGGRSEQYF.

The chain combines TRBV25-1 with TRBJ1-1; 7 bases fit TRBD1. There are 15 residues in the CDR3. Trimming cost V 3 bases and J 3 bases; bases outside gene matches: 7. CDR1 is MGHDK and CDR2 is SYGVNS in the germline V gene. CDR3 sequence reads: CASSDQIDRDTEAFF. The CDR3 DNA follows: TGTGCCAGCAGTGACCAGATCGACAGGGACACTGAAGCTTTCTTT.

CDR3 sequence reads: CAWSVSGGRLAGYTF. The DNA of the CDR3 is TGTGCCTGGAGTGTCTCCGGGGGGAGACTGGCTGGCTACACCTTC. The chain recombines TRBV30 with TRBJ1-2, with TRBD1 as a possible D gene (5 bases). Between the trimmed V and J ends, which lost 0 bases and 7 bases, there was a span of 18 bases. Germline lookup yields CDR1 GTSNPN and CDR2 SVGIG (reference sequence). This CDR3 is 15 amino acids long.

This chain uses TRBV5-1 with TRBJ2-5; 10 bases are a match to TRBD2. CDR1 is SGHRS and CDR2 is YFSETQ in the germline V gene. The CDR3 loop spans 14 amino acids. V shed 5 bases, J shed 2 bases, and the junction held 3 bases outside the gene matches. In DNA, the CDR3 is TGCGCCAGCAGGGAACTAGCGGGGCAAGAGACCCAGTACTTC. This codes for CASRELAGQETQYF.

This chain uses TRBV7-8 with TRBJ1-1; D uncertain. This CDR3 spans 13 amino acids. CDR1 and CDR2 (germline): SGHVS, FQNEAQ. V was clipped by 1 base and J by 5 bases, with 8 bases between them. As DNA, the CDR3 is TGTGCCAGCAGCTTAGTGCGGGAAACTGAAGCTTTCTTT. Amino acids: CASSLVRETEAFF.

V gene TRBV5-4 combines with J gene TRBJ2-7; 10 bases agree with TRBD1. This CDR3 comprises 15 residues. CDR1 and CDR2 (germline): SGHNT, YYREEE (reference sequence). The trim removed 1 base at V and 4 bases at J, leaving 5 bases unmatched. CDR3 nucleotides: TGTGCCAGCAGCTTGATAGGGGACAGGGGATACGAGCAGTACTTC. It yields the protein CASSLIGDRGYEQYF.

This chain joins TRBV19 and TRBJ2-7; no reliable D call. V lost 3 bases and J 0 bases, leaving 6 bases between the germline ends. Germline V gene lookup returns CDR1 LNHDA and CDR2 SQIVND (reference sequence). The CDR3 runs 13 residues. The CDR3 here is CASSITASYEQYF. The CDR3 bases are TGTGCCAGTAGTATTACAGCCTCCTACGAGCAGTACTTC.

Here the CDR3 reads CASSLVPRDRGRHYEQYF. The CDR3 DNA sequence: TGTGCCAGCAGTTTAGTCCCCCGGGACAGGGGGCGCCACTACGAGCAGTACTTC. The chain recombines TRBV27 with TRBJ2-5, with 12 positions matching TRBD1. TRBJ2-7 explains the end of the DNA better; the J call may be wrong. CDR1 and CDR2 (germline): MNHEY, SMNVEV (reference sequence). The CDR3 totals 18 residues.

This chain connects TRBV28 to TRBJ1-2, with D perhaps TRBD1 (5 bases). Trimming took off 1 base at V and 7 bases at J, with 13 bases between the two ends. Per the germline V gene, CDR1 is MDHEN and CDR2 is SYDVKM. This CDR3 has 14 residues. CDR3 loop: CASSLLGGAVGYTF. DNA for the CDR3: TGTGCCAGCAGTTTATTGGGTGGGGCAGTTGGCTACACCTTC.

The chain couples TRBV5-1 to TRBJ2-7, with D unresolved. Trimming cost V 2 bases and J 1 base, with 7 bases left between them. The CDR3 contains 13 residues. The germline CDR1 and CDR2 sequences are SGHRS and YFSETQ. The CDR3 sequence is CASSLTESYEQYF. Written as DNA, the CDR3 is TGCGCCAGCAGCTTAACAGAATCCTACGAGCAGTACTTC.

This sequence joins TRBV7-2 and TRBJ1-1; D may be TRBD1 (5 bases). Germline-derived CDR1 and CDR2 are SGHTA and FQGNSA. V was cut by 1 base and J by 3 bases, with 9 bases left in between. The CDR3 contains 14 residues. DNA of the CDR3: TGTGCCAGCAGCTTAGACGGGGGGTACACTGAAGCTTTCTTT. Amino acid sequence: CASSLDGGYTEAFF.